The 9 T cell receptor beta chains below come from one sample, sequenced in a study of Ad26.COV2.S vaccination and SARS-CoV-2 variants. Treatment of the sample: approximately 18 received Ad26.COV2.S at low or high dose, single or two shots; about 5 received placebo; per-sample allocation not given. Sampling took place 63 days after the first vaccine or placebo injection. Data came from immunoSEQ multiplex PCR; TCRdb stores just in-frame clones and leaves some out. This table has about 330,000 clones, roughly 88% appearing once. The specimen comprised peripheral blood, sampled in a trial of Ad26.COV2.S vaccine versus placebo. The origin of the receptors is a person aged 18-60 years who received the Ad26.COV2.S COVID-19 vaccine or a placebo.

The CDR3, as DNA: TGTGCCAGCAGCCCAGGGACTAGCGGCCCCGGGGAACGAGAGACCCAGTACTTC. Translated, it gives CASSPGTSGPGERETQYF. The chain carries TRBV7-9 and TRBJ2-5; TRBD2 matches 11 bases. V lost 5 bases and J lost 4; bases outside the gene matches: 15. The CDR3 totals 18 residues. Germline-derived CDR1 and CDR2 are SEHNR and FQNEAQ (reference sequence).

The chain has TRBV11-2 and TRBJ2-2; possible D gene TRBD2, 6 bases. This CDR3 comprises 16 residues. The V end lost 4 bases, the J end lost 1 base, and 13 bases lay between the germline ends. Germline loops: CDR1 SGHAT, CDR2 FQNNGV. This chain's CDR3 is CASSSLSGGNTGELFF. CDR3 in DNA: TGTGCCAGCAGCTCTCTATCCGGGGGGAACACCGGGGAGCTGTTTTTT.

The rearrangement links TRBV13 to TRBJ1-2; D may be TRBD1 (5 bases). The CDR3 runs to 13 residues. The V gene lost 5 bases and the J gene lost 3 bases, with 10 bases spanning the gap. Germline V gene lookup returns CDR1 PRHDT and CDR2 FYEKMQ (reference sequence). The CDR3 protein is CASSPGTYYGYTF. The CDR3 nucleotides are TGTGCCAGCAGCCCCGGGACCTACTATGGCTACACCTTC.

This chain links TRBV5-1 with TRBJ2-1; 8 bases agree with TRBD1. The germline V gene has CDR1 SGHRS and CDR2 YFSETQ. With 4 bases clipped from V and 4 bases from J, the junction kept 7 bases outside the gene matches. This CDR3 contains 15 residues. CDR3 region: CASSPQDRDYNEQFF. The CDR3 bases are TGCGCCAGCAGCCCGCAGGACAGGGATTACAATGAGCAGTTCTTC.

This rearrangement joins TRBV5-6 to TRBJ2-2; unclear D gene. The CDR3 length is 15 residues. The germline gives CDR1 SGHDT, CDR2 YYEEEE. V was cut by 4 bases and J by 3 bases, with 13 bases left in between. CDR3 coding DNA: TGTGCCAGCAGCCCGGACCTACTTGACACCGGGGAGCTGTTTTTT. Amino acids: CASSPDLLDTGELFF.

The chain has TRBV7-2 and TRBJ1-2, with no clear D. Between the trimmed V and J ends, which lost 5 bases and 1 base, there was a span of 8 bases. CDR3 length: 13 amino acids. Germline V lookup: CDR1 SGHTA, CDR2 FQGNSA. CDR3 amino acids: CASSPDLNYGYTF. As DNA, the CDR3 is TGTGCCAGCAGCCCCGACCTTAACTATGGCTACACCTTC.

J is TRBJ1-4 and V is TRBV15, with D perhaps TRBD1 (5 bases). In germline, CDR1 is LNHNV, CDR2 YYDKDF (reference sequence). This CDR3 contains 16 residues. V was trimmed by 1 base and J by 0 bases, leaving 9 bases between them. The CDR3 region has the DNA TGTGCCACCAGCAGAGTTGGGGGGGCAACTAATGAAAAACTGTTTTTT. Its translation: CATSRVGGATNEKLFF.

This chain joins TRBV30 and TRBJ2-7; D perhaps matches TRBD1 (5 bases). The ends were cut back, 0 bases at V and 2 bases at J, with 11 bases in the middle. Germline V gene lookup returns CDR1 GTSNPN and CDR2 SVGIG (reference sequence). The CDR3 runs 14 residues. The CDR3 sequence is CAWSVGQGPYEQYV. The CDR3 nucleotides read TGTGCCTGGAGTGTCGGGCAGGGCCCCTACGAGCAGTACGTC.

The V call is TRBV7-3, the J call TRBJ2-5, with 9 bases lining up with TRBD2. V dropped 1 base and J dropped 5; count of bases not matched to a gene: 5. There are 15 residues in the CDR3. In germline, CDR1 is SGHTA, CDR2 FQGTGA. The CDR3 loop reads CASSLIAGDRETQYF. The DNA of the CDR3 is TGTGCCAGCAGCTTAATAGCGGGAGATAGGGAGACCCAGTACTTC.